These T cell receptor beta chains were read from a single sample in a study of control samples from healthy donors and cancer patients. The repertoire was sequenced with immunoSEQ multiplex PCR; TCRdb's copy has only in-frame clones and lacks some. The profile shows approximately 150,000 clones, 85% to 90% of them singletons. The sequenced sample was blood. These TCRs come from a man aged 18 to 30 in good health. The CDR3 runs from the conserved cysteine through the conserved F or W. Each record gives: CDR3 protein, CDR3 DNA, J gene, V gene, D gene, clone size, CDR3 length. A D gene is named only where the DNA matches it firmly. Clone size appears in some rows only: once, few, many, or a class for an expanded clone.

CASSLAPGYEQYF,TGTGCCAGCAGCTTAGCCCCAGGCTACGAGCAGTACTTC,TRBJ2-7,TRBV9,-,-,13
CASSLDNQETQYF,TGTGCCAGCAGCTTAGACAACCAAGAGACCCAGTACTTC,TRBJ2-5,TRBV7-8,-,-,13
CASSQDTSVSDEQFF,TGCGCCAGCAGCCAAGATACCTCCGTCAGCGATGAGCAGTTCTTC,TRBJ2-1,TRBV4-3,-,-,15
CASSLLGGRQPQHF,TGTGCCAGCAGTTTATTGGGAGGGAGACAGCCCCAGCATTTT,TRBJ1-5,TRBV28,-,-,14
CASSPRLGKNEQFF,TGTGCCAGCAGCCCCCGACTGGGGAAAAATGAGCAGTTCTTC,TRBJ2-1,TRBV11-2,-,-,14
CASSYTLGDTEAFF,TGTGCCAGCAGTTATACCCTGGGGGACACTGAAGCTTTCTTT,TRBJ1-1,TRBV6-5,-,-,14
CASSEAPNYGNTIYF,TGTGCCAGCAGTGAAGCGCCAAACTACGGAAACACCATATATTTT,TRBJ1-3,TRBV6-1,-,-,15
CASSQERADNGYTF,TGCGCCAGCAGCCAAGAGAGGGCAGATAATGGCTACACCTTC,TRBJ1-2,TRBV4-3,-,-,14
CAWSRGLAGGPDEQYF,TGTGCCTGGAGTAGGGGACTAGCGGGGGGGCCCGACGAGCAGTACTTC,TRBJ2-7,TRBV30,TRBD2,-,16
CASSLATQQATDTQYF,TGCGCCAGCAGCTTGGCCACGCAACAGGCGACAGATACGCAGTATTTT,TRBJ2-3,TRBV5-1,-,-,16
CAWMGSLNSPLHF,TGTGCCTGGATGGGCAGCCTAAATTCACCCCTCCACTTT,TRBJ1-6,TRBV30,-,-,13
CASSSRGSGGGNGELFF,TGTGCCAGCAGCTCCCGCGGTAGCGGGGGCGGAAACGGGGAGCTGTTTTTT,TRBJ2-2,TRBV7-3,TRBD2,-,17
CASSLSGVETQYF,TGTGCCAGCAGCTTGTCGGGCGTTGAGACCCAGTACTTC,TRBJ2-5,TRBV5-6,-,-,13
CASSLDGGGAGNEQFF,TGTGCCAGCAGCTTAGATGGCGGGGGGGCAGGGAATGAGCAGTTCTTC,TRBJ2-1,TRBV9,TRBD2,-,16
CASSQTIRETQYF,TGTGCCAGCAGCCAAACTATACGGGAGACCCAGTACTTC,TRBJ2-5,TRBV7-3,-,-,13
CASSPPGTTGNTIYF,TGTGCCAGCAGCCCCCCCGGGACGACCGGAAACACCATATATTTT,TRBJ1-3,TRBV11-2,-,-,15
CASNDGTLGTDTQYF,TGCGCCAGCAACGACGGGACTCTTGGCACAGATACGCAGTATTTT,TRBJ2-3,TRBV5-1,-,-,15
CASSFQESNYGYTF,TGTGCCAGCAGCTTTCAGGAGTCTAACTATGGCTACACCTTC,TRBJ1-2,TRBV5-6,-,-,14
CAWGKTGRQPQHF,TGTGCCTGGGGGAAGACAGGGAGACAGCCCCAGCATTTT,TRBJ1-5,TRBV30,TRBD1,-,13
CASSYRDRGHSF,TGTGCCAGCAGTTACCGCGACAGGGGACATTCCTTC,TRBJ1-2,TRBV6-2/TRBV6-3,TRBD1,-,12
CAIKGQNAGNTIYF,TGTGCCATCAAGGGACAGAACGCTGGAAACACCATATATTTT,TRBJ1-3,TRBV10-3,TRBD1,-,14
CASSQGHEQYF,TGTGCCAGCAGCCAAGGCCACGAGCAGTACTTC,TRBJ2-7,TRBV3-1/TRBV3-2,-,-,11
CASRPPTGGYDYGYTF,TGTGCCAGCAGGCCACCTACAGGGGGCTATGACTATGGCTACACCTTC,TRBJ1-2,TRBV7-2,TRBD1,-,16
CASSLLPGVNTEAFF,TGTGCCAGCAGCTTACTGCCAGGGGTGAACACTGAAGCTTTCTTT,TRBJ1-1,TRBV7-9,-,-,15
CASSVAEGAWPGYTF,TGTGCCAGCAGCGTAGCCGAGGGCGCGTGGCCTGGCTACACCTTC,TRBJ1-2,TRBV9,-,-,15
CASSLPRNTGELFF,TGTGCCAGCAGCTTGCCCAGAAACACCGGGGAGCTGTTTTTT,TRBJ2-2,TRBV7-9,-,-,14
CASSFFGGGPDEQYF,TGTGCCAGCAGTTTCTTCGGGGGGGGTCCCGACGAGCAGTACTTC,TRBJ2-7,TRBV5-4,TRBD2,-,15
CASSQDKAQGASYEQYF,TGCGCCAGCAGCCAAGATAAGGCCCAGGGGGCCTCCTACGAGCAGTACTTC,TRBJ2-7,TRBV4-3,TRBD1,-,17
CASSLVENTEAFF,TGTGCCAGCAGCTTAGTGGAAAACACTGAAGCTTTCTTT,TRBJ1-1,TRBV7-8,-,-,13
CASSRTGGSNEKLFF,TGTGCCAGCAGCCGGACAGGGGGAAGTAATGAAAAACTGTTTTTT,TRBJ1-4,TRBV7-9,TRBD1,-,15
CASSSSWDRGSTEAFF,TGTGCCAGCAGCTCATCTTGGGACAGGGGGTCCACTGAAGCTTTCTTT,TRBJ1-1,TRBV11-2,TRBD1,-,16
CASSTDRGPQHF,TGTGCCAGCAGTACGGATCGGGGGCCCCAGCATTTT,TRBJ1-5,TRBV28,-,few,12
CASSPMARTSGTDTQYF,TGTGCCAGCAGTCCTATGGCCAGGACCTCCGGCACAGATACGCAGTATTTT,TRBJ2-3,TRBV28,-,-,17
CASSYNTDSGNTIYF,TGTGCCAGCAGTTACAACACCGACTCTGGAAACACCATATATTTT,TRBJ1-3,TRBV6-6,-,once,15
CASSLGTSANEQFF,TGCGCCAGCAGCTTGGGGACTAGCGCCAATGAGCAGTTCTTC,TRBJ2-1,TRBV5-1,TRBD2,-,14